The 27 T cell receptor beta chains below all came from one sample that was sequenced in a study of T cell repertoires in ileal Crohn's disease. The time point was: neoterminal ileum biopsy at postoperative endoscopy, about 6 months after surgery. TCRdb keeps only in-frame clones here, not all; method: immunoSEQ multiplex PCR. The data hold 8,000 to 10,000 clones, with approximately 78% observed a single time. The source material was ileal tissue. These receptor sequences come from an adult with Crohn's disease.

Only a few counts were recorded for this clone. This chain links TRBV2 with TRBJ1-4, with 9 bases matching TRBD1. Per germline, CDR1 SNHLY and CDR2 FYNNEI. The junction had 7 bases not matched to a gene; V was cut back by 10 bases and J by 7 bases. The CDR3 runs 13 residues. The DNA of the CDR3 is TGTGCCACCGAGGGACAGGGCCGTGAAAAACTGTTTTTT. It codes for CATEGQGREKLFF.

V and J are TRBV19 and TRBJ2-5; D may be TRBD2 (5 bases). The CDR3 is 13 amino acids. The germline V and J ends were trimmed by 3 bases and 7 bases, with 12 bases remaining between them. The germline V gene encodes CDR1 LNHDA and CDR2 SQIVND (reference sequence). The DNA of the CDR3 is TGTGCCAGTAGTATGGGAGATGGGTTGACCCAGTACTTC. Translated, it gives CASSMGDGLTQYF.

The chain joins TRBV4-2 to TRBJ2-1; 11 bases fit TRBD2. With 0 bases clipped from V and 7 bases from J, the junction kept 5 bases outside the gene matches. This CDR3 comprises 16 residues. Germline CDR1 and CDR2: LGHNA and YNFKEQ. DNA for the CDR3: TGTGCCAGCAGCCAAGATTTAGCGGGGGGGCAGAATGAGCAGTTCTTC. Protein: CASSQDLAGGQNEQFF.

The V and J genes are TRBV14 and TRBJ1-6, with 7 bases lining up with TRBD1. Per germline, CDR1 SGHDN and CDR2 FVKESK. The CDR3 covers 14 residues. J lost 7 bases, V lost 4 bases, and 4 bases had no gene match. DNA of the CDR3: TGTGCCAGCAGCCCCCGGGACAGAAATTCACCCCTCCACTTT. Residues: CASSPRDRNSPLHF.

This sequence joins TRBV7-2 and TRBJ2-5, with D perhaps matching TRBD1 (5 bases). Germline CDR1 reads SGHTA; CDR2 reads FQGNSA. The CDR3 is 15 amino acids. Trimming took off 5 bases at V and 6 bases at J, with 19 bases between the two ends. CDR3 region: CASSLDTGLGQTQYF. Here the CDR3 DNA reads TGTGCCAGCAGCCTCGATACAGGTTTAGGACAGACCCAGTACTTC.

As DNA, the CDR3 is TGTGCCAGCAGTTACGAGGGTAACACTGAAGCTTTCTTT. It is translated as CASSYEGNTEAFF. The chain combines TRBV6-5 with TRBJ1-1; no reliable D call. This CDR3 comprises 13 residues. From germline, CDR1 is MNHEY and CDR2 SVGAGI. Trimming stripped 2 bases from V and 2 bases from J, with 6 bases between.

The J gene is TRBJ1-2, the V gene TRBV4-2; 7 bases fit TRBD1. Germline V lookup: CDR1 LGHNA, CDR2 YNFKEQ. After removal of 4 bases from V and 0 bases from J, the junction contained 8 bases not matched to a gene. This CDR3 spans 16 amino acids. This CDR3 reads CASSPQGVTANYGYTF. The CDR3 DNA reads as TGTGCCAGCAGCCCTCAGGGGGTGACAGCTAACTATGGCTACACCTTC.

The chain carries TRBV28 and TRBJ1-3; D uncertain. V was cut by 3 bases and J by 4 bases, with 16 bases left in between. Germline loops: CDR1 MDHEN, CDR2 SYDVKM. The CDR3 totals 16 residues. CDR3 DNA: TGTGCCAGCAGTTTGTCTAGCAGGAGTAGAGGAAACACCATATATTTT. Translating gives CASSLSSRSRGNTIYF.

On this clone: The same CDR3 arises from other DNA sequences in this sample as well. This rearrangement joins TRBV7-9 to TRBJ2-5; TRBD1 might be the D (6 bases). Trimming removed 1 base at V and 5 bases at J, with 8 bases between. Germline assignment: CDR1 SEHNR and CDR2 FQNEAQ (reference sequence). The CDR3 has 13 amino acids. The CDR3 is CASSLDRAETQYF. In nucleotides, the CDR3 is TGTGCCAGCAGCTTAGACAGGGCGGAGACCCAGTACTTC. The whole variable domain, filled in from reference TRBV7-9 and TRBJ2-5, reads DTGVSQNPRHKITKRGQNVTFRCDPISEHNRLYWYRQTLGQGPEFLTYFQNEAQLEKSRLLSDRFSAERPKGSFSTLEIQRTEQGDSAMYLCASSLDRAETQYFGPGTRLLVL.

This clone appeared a single time. This sequence joins TRBV30 and TRBJ1-2; 10 bases are a match to TRBD1. CDR3 length: 15 amino acids. Germline lookup yields CDR1 GTSNPN and CDR2 SVGIG (reference sequence). The V gene end was trimmed by 1 base and the J gene end by 5 bases; junction bases not matched to a gene: 7. In DNA form, the CDR3 reads TGTGCCTGGAGTGCGACAGGGGGCTTCTGGTATGGCTACACCTTC. This codes for CAWSATGGFWYGYTF.

The chain carries TRBV28 and TRBJ1-3, with D unresolved. The germline CDR1 and CDR2 sequences are MDHEN and SYDVKM. V dropped 6 bases and J dropped 2 bases, with 14 bases sitting between them. This CDR3 spans 15 amino acids. This CDR3 reads CASRGEALTGNTIYF. As DNA, the CDR3 is TGTGCCAGCAGAGGCGAGGCACTAACTGGAAACACCATATATTTT.

This clone was found a few times. V and J are TRBV7-9 and TRBJ1-6; 8 bases align to TRBD1. Germline CDR1 SEHNR, CDR2 FQNEAQ (reference sequence). CDR3 length equals 15 residues. Germline trimming cut 5 bases from V and 7 bases from J; bases unmatched to any gene: 7. CDR3 sequence: CASSTSGTGNSPLHF. Here the CDR3 DNA reads TGTGCCAGCAGCACCTCCGGGACAGGAAATTCACCCCTCCACTTT.

The chain recombines TRBV6-6 with TRBJ1-3; D remains ambiguous. V was pared by 7 bases and J by 0 bases, with 7 bases between. This CDR3 has 13 residues. CDR1 is MNHNY, CDR2 SVGAGI, per germline (reference sequence). The CDR3 reads CASTQISGNTIYF. CDR3 nucleotide sequence: TGTGCCAGCACCCAGATCTCTGGAAACACCATATATTTT.

The rearrangement uses TRBV4-3 and TRBJ1-5, with D perhaps TRBD1 (5 bases). CDR1 LGHNA and CDR2 YSLEER come from the germline V gene. This CDR3 region has 19 residues. V was shortened by 0 bases and J by 5 bases, with 23 bases between the two germline ends. The CDR3 sequence is CASSQDRGALTRVYQPQHF. The DNA for the CDR3 is TGCGCCAGCAGCCAAGATAGGGGCGCCTTGACACGTGTCTATCAGCCCCAGCATTTT.

This clone was counted a few times. The chain couples TRBV27 to TRBJ1-4; no definite D call. The CDR3 totals 15 residues. CDR1 is MNHEY and CDR2 is SMNVEV in the germline V gene (reference sequence). Trimming left V 0 bases short and J 2 bases short, with 7 bases between. The CDR3 DNA is TGTGCCAGCAGTTTATCGGCGGTTACTAATGAAAAACTGTTTTTT. Translation: CASSLSAVTNEKLFF.

The chain couples TRBV5-8 to TRBJ2-7, with 12 bases matching TRBD2. In germline, CDR1 is SGHTS, CDR2 YDEGEE. This CDR3 contains 15 residues. The trim removed 3 bases at V and 2 bases at J, leaving 3 bases unmatched. Written as DNA, the CDR3 is TGTGCCAGCAGCTCTAGCGGGAGGGGGGCCTACGAGCAGTACTTC. Its protein is CASSSSGRGAYEQYF.

This clone was seen a single time. The J gene is TRBJ1-3, the V gene TRBV6-5; D gene ambiguous. The length of the CDR3 is 14 residues. V shed 8 bases and J shed 0 bases, with 11 bases lying between them. From germline, CDR1 is MNHEY and CDR2 SVGAGI. The CDR3 DNA follows: TGTGCCAGCCGTCGACGGGACTCTGGAAACACCATATATTTT. It yields the protein CASRRRDSGNTIYF.

The J gene is TRBJ1-2, the V gene TRBV7-2; D is ambiguous. The CDR3 is made up of 13 amino acids. V lost 3 bases to trimming and J lost 2 bases, with 7 bases between them. The germline V gene encodes CDR1 SGHTA and CDR2 FQGNSA. The CDR3 DNA reads TGTGCCAGCAGCTTCGTAATCAACTATGGCTACACCTTC. It translates to CASSFVINYGYTF.

This clone appeared a few times. The V and J genes are TRBV5-6 and TRBJ1-3, with a weak D call TRBD1 (6 bases). Germline values: CDR1 SGHDT, CDR2 YYEEEE. V lost 4 bases, J lost 0 bases, and 11 bases lay in between. This CDR3 contains 15 residues. The CDR3 coding sequence is TGTGCCAGCAGCGCGGGGGGCCTCTCTGGAAACACCATATATTTT. Protein: CASSAGGLSGNTIYF.

The rearrangement joins TRBV4-3 to TRBJ2-7; 11 bases agree with TRBD2. Germline loops: CDR1 LGHNA, CDR2 YSLEER. V trimming: 0 bases; J trimming: 4 bases; junction bases outside the gene matches: 8. This CDR3 is built from 17 residues. CDR3 protein: CASSQEFLASGRYEQYF. For the CDR3, the DNA is TGCGCCAGCAGCCAAGAGTTTCTCGCTAGCGGGAGGTACGAGCAGTACTTC.

V is TRBV5-1 and J is TRBJ1-6; D call uncertain. The CDR3 covers 13 residues. Trimming left V 2 bases short and J 11 bases short, with 11 bases between. The V gene's germline CDR1 is SGHRS and CDR2 YFSETQ. This chain's CDR3 is CASSLWEPPPLHF. CDR3 sequence (DNA): TGCGCCAGCAGCTTATGGGAGCCTCCACCCCTCCACTTT.

The V gene is TRBV7-2, the J gene TRBJ1-2, with 12 bases identical to TRBD1. V shed 1 base, J shed 6 bases, and the junction held 3 bases outside the gene matches. Germline V CDR1 and CDR2: SGHTA, FQGNSA. The CDR3 consists of 15 residues. The CDR3 nucleotides read TGTGCCAGCAGCTTAGGTGGGGACAGGGGGCATGGCTACACCTTC. Translation gives CASSLGGDRGHGYTF.

This clone has only one observation. This chain joins TRBV11-2 and TRBJ2-7; 10 positions match TRBD1. Germline V gene sequence: CDR1 SGHAT, CDR2 FQNNGV. The CDR3 has 15 amino acids. V shed 4 bases and J 4 bases; nucleotides not matched to a gene: 7. DNA of the CDR3: TGTGCCAGCAGCTCAGTGGGACAGGGGATGTACGAGCAGTACTTC. This sequence encodes CASSSVGQGMYEQYF.

The chain joins TRBV7-2 to TRBJ2-1, with TRBD2 identical over 11 bases. The CDR3 is 17 residues long. Trimming removed 1 base from V and 8 bases from J; junction bases left unmatched: 10. Per germline, CDR1 SGHTA and CDR2 FQGNSA. In DNA form, the CDR3 reads TGTGCCAGCAGCTTAGGTCCCTTAGCGGGAGGGCCCCATGAGCAGTTCTTC. Translated: CASSLGPLAGGPHEQFF.

V gene TRBV9 combines with J gene TRBJ1-4; 11 positions agree with TRBD1. CDR1 and CDR2 (germline): SGDLS, YYNGEE. With 3 bases clipped from V and 7 bases from J, the junction kept 5 bases outside the gene matches. The CDR3 is 15 amino acids. The DNA for the CDR3 is TGTGCCAGCAGCGCATCCGGGACAGGGGGTGAAAAACTGTTTTTT. It encodes CASSASGTGGEKLFF.

J is TRBJ1-6 and V is TRBV5-6; D gene ambiguous. This CDR3 is built from 13 residues. V lost 2 bases to trimming and J lost 6 bases, with 6 bases between them. Germline CDR1 SGHDT, CDR2 YYEEEE. CDR3 DNA: TGTGCCAGCAGCTTTAGTAGTAATTCACCCCTCCACTTT. Translation gives CASSFSSNSPLHF.

This clone has only a few counts. The chain has TRBV7-9 and TRBJ2-7, with 8 bases that match TRBD2. The germline V gene has CDR1 SEHNR and CDR2 FQNEAQ (reference sequence). The CDR3 covers 13 residues. V trimming: 5 bases; J trimming: 3 bases; junction bases outside the gene matches: 3. In DNA form, the CDR3 reads TGTGCCAGCAGCCTGAGCGGGGGCTACGAGCAGTACTTC. Amino acid sequence: CASSLSGGYEQYF.